The rows below give T cell receptor beta chains drawn from one sample of a study of blood T cell repertoires in COVID-19. The repertoire was sequenced with immunoSEQ multiplex PCR; TCRdb's copy has only in-frame clones and lacks some. The sample records tens of thousands of clones, 86% being singletons. Sequenced input: peripheral blood. The receptors shown here come from a man between 70 and 80 years old with acute or convalescent COVID-19. Each CDR3 is given with its conserved first and last residue. D genes are given only for firm matches. Only some rows state a clone size, as once, few, many or a class for expanded clones.

d_gene | j_gene | abundance | v_gene | CDR3aa | CDR3nt
TRBD2 | TRBJ2-1 | NA | TRBV7-2 | CASSFPGLAGGLNEQFF | TGTGCCAGCAGCTTTCCGGGACTAGCGGGAGGGCTTAATGAGCAGTTCTTC
NA | TRBJ1-5 | NA | TRBV6-6 | CASKAGSNQPQHF | TGTGCCAGCAAGGCAGGGTCCAATCAGCCCCAGCATTTT
TRBD2 | TRBJ2-5 | NA | TRBV7-8 | CASSRASGGAETQYF | TGTGCCAGCAGCCGAGCTAGCGGGGGGGCGGAGACCCAGTACTTC
TRBD2 | TRBJ2-1 | NA | TRBV7-7 | CASSVASGGDSYNEQFF | TGTGCTAGTTCGGTGGCTAGCGGGGGGGACTCCTACAATGAGCAGTTCTTC
NA | TRBJ1-5 | once | TRBV7-2 | CASSRDISNQPQHF | TGTGCCAGCAGCCGGGACATAAGCAATCAGCCCCAGCATTTT
NA | TRBJ1-2 | NA | TRBV7-2 | CASSFRLEGGYTF | TGTGCCAGCAGCTTTCGCCTAGAAGGTGGCTACACCTTC
NA | TRBJ2-3 | NA | TRBV6-6 | CASRSMTSSTDTQYF | TGTGCCAGCAGAAGCATGACATCTAGCACAGATACGCAGTATTTT
NA | TRBJ1-1 | NA | TRBV29-1 | CSARSDTNTEAFF | TGCAGCGCCCGTTCCGACACGAACACTGAAGCTTTCTTT
NA | TRBJ2-3 | NA | TRBV7-2 | CASSLAISNTQYF | TGTGCCAGCAGCTTGGCAATTTCAAATACGCAGTATTTT
NA | TRBJ1-2 | NA | TRBV28 | CASSRGDNLYGYTF | TGTGCCAGCAGTCGAGGGGACAACCTCTATGGCTACACCTTC
NA | TRBJ1-4 | NA | TRBV19 | CASSPEARRVRATNEKLFF | TGTGCCAGTAGTCCAGAGGCGAGGAGGGTTCGAGCAACTAATGAAAAACTGTTTTTT
NA | TRBJ1-5 | NA | TRBV28 | CASSRTFYSNQPQHF | TGTGCCAGCAGCCGCACGTTCTATAGCAATCAGCCCCAGCATTTT
TRBD2 | TRBJ2-3 | NA | TRBV4-3 | CASSLRLAGTDTQYF | TGCGCCAGCAGCCTCCGACTAGCGGGCACAGATACGCAGTATTTT
NA | TRBJ2-5 | NA | TRBV7-2 | CASSLVSSVKETQYF | TGTGCCAGCAGCTTAGTATCCAGCGTGAAAGAGACCCAGTACTTC
NA | TRBJ1-1 | NA | TRBV28 | CASSLSREGLPEAFF | TGTGCCAGCAGTTTATCCCGGGAAGGGTTACCTGAAGCTTTCTTT
NA | TRBJ1-2 | NA | TRBV29-1 | CSVGKETGLYGYTF | TGCAGCGTTGGGAAAGAAACAGGGCTCTATGGCTACACCTTC
NA | TRBJ2-3 | NA | TRBV7-2 | CASSPGGYTDTQYF | TGTGCCAGCAGCCCCGGGGGTTACACAGATACGCAGTATTTT
NA | TRBJ2-7 | NA | TRBV10-3 | CAISERGDRPYEQYF | TGTGCCATCAGTGAGCGGGGGGACAGGCCCTACGAGCAGTACTTC
NA | TRBJ1-4 | NA | TRBV14 | CASSQTRGTLGEKLFF | TGTGCCAGCAGCCAAACCCGGGGGACCCTGGGGGAAAAACTGTTTTTT
NA | TRBJ1-1 | NA | TRBV28 | CASSLVRRNTEAFF | TGTGCCAGCAGTTTGGTCCGTAGGAACACTGAAGCTTTCTTT
NA | TRBJ1-1 | NA | TRBV3-1/TRBV3-2 | CASSPPRAFF | TGTGCCAGCAGCCCCCCTAGAGCTTTCTTT
TRBD2 | TRBJ2-7 | NA | TRBV7-2 | CASSRDYSYEQYF | TGTGCCAGCAGCCGGGACTACTCCTACGAGCAGTACTTC
NA | TRBJ1-5 | NA | TRBV30 | CAWSKGSNSNQPQHF | TGTGCCTGGAGTAAAGGGAGTAATAGCAATCAGCCCCAGCATTTT
TRBD1 | TRBJ2-7 | few | TRBV7-2 | CASSIGGVSSYEQYF | TGTGCCAGCAGTATAGGGGGCGTCTCCTCCTACGAGCAGTACTTC
TRBD1 | TRBJ1-1 | NA | TRBV5-1 | CASSQDRANTEAFF | TGCGCCAGCAGTCAGGACAGGGCTAACACTGAAGCTTTCTTT
TRBD2 | TRBJ2-7 | NA | TRBV19 | CASRPGGFYEQYF | TGTGCCAGCCGCCCGGGAGGGTTTTACGAGCAGTACTTC
NA | TRBJ2-1 | NA | TRBV7-8 | CASSPRQVYNEQFF | TGTGCCAGCAGCCCCCGACAGGTATACAATGAGCAGTTCTTC
TRBD1 | TRBJ1-5 | NA | TRBV7-8 | CASSLGGQGRLSNQPQHF | TGTGCCAGCAGCTTAGGGGGACAGGGTAGGTTGAGCAATCAGCCCCAGCATTTT
TRBD2 | TRBJ2-5 | NA | TRBV4-1 | CASSSLFSGMWETQYF | TGCGCCAGCAGCTCGCTCTTTAGCGGGATGTGGGAGACCCAGTACTTC
TRBD1 | TRBJ2-2 | NA | TRBV5-1 | CASSSRGITGELFF | TGCGCCAGCAGCTCCAGGGGGATAACCGGGGAGCTGTTTTTT
NA | TRBJ2-2 | NA | TRBV19 | CASEEGPSPGELFF | TGTGCCAGTGAAGAGGGTCCTAGCCCCGGGGAGCTGTTTTTT
NA | TRBJ1-2 | NA | TRBV2 | CASSDRGGGYTF | TGTGCCAGCAGTGACAGGGGTGGAGGCTACACCTTC
NA | TRBJ2-3 | NA | TRBV18 | CASSLNPLEGQYF | TGTGCCAGCTCCCTCAATCCCCTCGAGGGTCAGTATTTT
TRBD2 | TRBJ2-1 | NA | TRBV3-1/TRBV3-2 | CASSQLGGSVNEQFF | TGTGCCAGCAGCCAACTTGGCGGGAGCGTTAATGAGCAGTTCTTC
TRBD1 | TRBJ1-2 | NA | TRBV6-2/TRBV6-3 | CASSYPARGVFYGYTF | TGTGCCAGCAGTTACCCCGCCAGGGGGGTTTTCTATGGCTACACCTTC
TRBD1 | TRBJ2-2 | NA | TRBV2 | CASRGQGVWNGELFF | TGTGCCAGCAGGGGACAGGGGGTTTGGAACGGGGAGCTGTTTTTT
NA | TRBJ2-3 | NA | TRBV7-9 | CASSLGLWGEAADTQYF | TGTGCCAGCAGCTTAGGGTTGTGGGGGGAGGCGGCAGATACGCAGTATTTT
NA | TRBJ2-5 | NA | TRBV5-6 | CASSFGGETQYF | TGTGCCAGCAGCTTCGGCGGAGAGACCCAGTACTTC
NA | TRBJ2-1 | NA | TRBV7-6 | CASSLLSMPSHNEQFF | TGTGCCAGCAGCTTACTTTCTATGCCTTCCCACAATGAGCAGTTCTTC
TRBD2 | TRBJ2-3 | NA | TRBV9 | CASSDSGSLFDTQYF | TGTGCCAGCAGCGATAGCGGGAGTCTCTTTGATACGCAGTATTTT
TRBD2 | TRBJ2-6 | NA | TRBV6-6 | CASSHGTSGTGANVLTF | TGTGCCAGCAGTCACGGGACTAGCGGGACTGGGGCCAACGTCCTGACTTTC
TRBD1 | TRBJ2-1 | NA | TRBV11-1 | CASSLEGQGPREQFF | TGTGCCAGCAGCTTAGAGGGACAGGGCCCGCGTGAGCAGTTCTTC
TRBD1 | TRBJ1-3 | NA | TRBV30 | CAWGPTGASGNTIYF | TGTGCCTGGGGCCCTACAGGGGCCTCTGGAAACACCATATATTTT
TRBD1 | TRBJ1-4 | NA | TRBV7-9 | CASSLAAGGEKLFF | TGTGCCAGCAGCTTAGCAGCAGGGGGCGAAAAACTGTTTTTT
TRBD1 | TRBJ1-6 | NA | TRBV14 | CASSQTGLYNSPLHF | TGTGCCAGCAGCCAGACAGGGTTATATAATTCACCCCTCCACTTT
TRBD2 | TRBJ2-1 | NA | TRBV18 | CASSPPGQLAGGNNEQFF | TGTGCCAGCTCACCACCGGGACAGCTAGCGGGGGGCAACAATGAGCAGTTCTTC
TRBD1 | TRBJ1-2 | NA | TRBV19 | CASTLDRGYGYTF | TGTGCCAGTACCCTGGACAGGGGGTATGGCTACACCTTC
NA | TRBJ2-7 | NA | TRBV18 | CASSPVRTEYEQYF | TGTGCCAGCTCACCGGTTAGGACAGAGTACGAGCAGTACTTC
NA | TRBJ2-4 | NA | TRBV6-1 | CASSAGLEAKNIQYF | TGTGCCAGCAGTGCAGGGTTGGAGGCCAAAAACATTCAGTACTTC
TRBD2 | TRBJ2-1 | NA | TRBV19 | CASSIPSGRRSYNEQFF | TGTGCCAGTAGTATTCCTAGCGGGAGAAGGTCCTACAATGAGCAGTTCTTC
NA | TRBJ2-7 | NA | TRBV19 | CASSIGTESYEQYF | TGTGCCAGTAGTATTGGGACTGAGTCCTACGAGCAGTACTTC
NA | TRBJ2-3 | NA | TRBV11-2 | CASSLVGGGSTDTQYF | TGTGCCAGCAGCTTAGTCGGGGGCGGGAGTACAGATACGCAGTATTTT
NA | TRBJ1-5 | NA | TRBV5-1 | CASSPGTSNQPQHF | TGCGCCAGCAGCCCCGGGACAAGCAATCAGCCCCAGCATTTT